The following is a T cell receptor (beta chain) sequence with its context. The CDR3 extends over 13 amino acids. Trimming shortened V by 3 bases and J by 5 bases, and 11 bases separated the two germline ends. Germline V lookup: CDR1 SGHAT, CDR2 FQDESV (reference sequence). The authors' processing: Counts of nucleated cells, estimated from reference gene primer amplification, were obtained. TCRdb keeps only in-frame clones here, not all; method: immunoSEQ multiplex PCR. The V and J calls and clone size come from that table; D and trimming were worked out from the DNA. This table holds roughly 210,000 clones, 88% found once. The sample comes from a study of blood T cell repertoires in COVID-19. Across the whole study: The samples span acute and convalescent COVID-19 from the United States, Italy and Spain. T cells, B-cell-depleted T cells, or PBMCs supplied cDNA or gDNA.

The TCR comes from a man in his sixties or seventies with acute or convalescent COVID-19. This chain links TRBV11-1 with TRBJ2-7, with D possibly being TRBD2 (6 bases). Material for sequencing was peripheral blood. The CDR3 sequence: CASSLYGGNEQYF. The CDR3 nucleotides are TGTGCCAGCAGCTTGTATGGGGGGAACGAGCAGTACTTC.